Reported below is one T cell receptor beta chain. What antigen it recognizes has not been identified. Base qualities are not at hand, and no much larger clone is one base apart. This entry belongs to a study of T-cell reconstitution after alpha-beta-depleted transplantation in children listed by TCRdb under 2016. Context from the whole study: T-cell immune reconstitution after TCRalphabeta/CD19-depleted allogeneic hematopoietic cell transplantation in children was quantitatively tracked in the study by means of TCR repertoire profiling. General study outcomes and caveats: In some patients, the high TCRbeta diversity seen at day 60 was put down to recipient T cells and intrathymic progenitors that had survived conditioning. Over the following months the frequencies of hyperexpanded clones went down, and after one year T-cell counts and TCRbeta diversity were mostly credited to newly produced T cells. The apparently early recovery of alphabetaT-cell counts about two months after transplant reportedly depended on only several hundred rapidly expanded clones that came from non-depleted graft cells.

The sample's treatment or condition label is to be understood as: allogeneic hematopoietic cell transplantation with graft depleted of TCRalphabeta T cells and CD19 B cells. TCRalphabeta/CD19-depleted allogeneic hematopoietic cell grafts were given to the transplant recipients, all of whom were children. V is reduced by 4 bases and J by 4 bases, leaving a spacing of 4 bases between them. From the cysteine through the phenylalanine, the CDR3 covers 11 amino acids. The CDR3 DNA has 33 bases and is translated from base 1. For CDR1 and CDR2, the germline V gene lists SGHAT and FQNNGV. The method was PCR. TCRdb lists the instrument as Illumina HiSeq 2500. TCR libraries were prepared with molecular barcoding, using unique molecular identifiers to normalize TCRbeta repertoire quantification. TCRdb redid the processing of the public reads, applying fastp at Q25 and MiXCR, and retained in-frame beta chains. Entries that share a CDR3 protein sequence are merged under the most common genes and DNA. The sample yields 400,000 to 450,000 distinct CDR3 sequences; 43% were counted once. The ten largest clones take up around 29% of the sample.

Recombination linked TRBV11-2 to TRBJ1-2; no confident D gene assignment can be made. The material sequenced was PBMCs, taken before TCRalphabeta/CD19-depleted stem cell transplant. The clonotype was recovered from a girl aged 2-10 years with aplastic anemia, due to receive a stem cell transplant. The CDR3 here reads CASSSAYGYTF. The DNA reads as follows: TGTGCCAGCAGCTCGGCCTATGGCTACACCTTC.